These T cell receptor beta chains were read from a single sample in a study of blood T cells in healthy people across ages. TCRdb called the 5' RACE reads again in MiXCR, with one record for every CDR3 protein. The sample lists hundreds of thousands of distinct CDR3 sequences; roughly 32% were seen once. The sequenced sample was blood. The receptors were sampled from a woman older than 75 in good health. The CDR3 runs from the conserved cysteine through the conserved F or W. The order of the fields is D gene, V gene, J gene, CDR3 length, clone size, CDR3 DNA, CDR3 protein. A D gene is named only where the DNA matches it firmly. Only part of the rows carry a size: once, few, many, or a class if the clone is expanded.

-	TRBV5-1	TRBJ2-2	15	few	TGCGCCAGCAGCTTGAATAGGGGGAACACCGGGGAGCTGTTTTTT	CASSLNRGNTGELFF
-	TRBV5-4	TRBJ2-5	13	many	TGTGCCAGCAGCCAAACAGGGATGGAGACCCAGTACTTC	CASSQTGMETQYF
-	TRBV20-1	TRBJ2-7	13	-	TGCAGTGCTAGAGATCTCAGATACTACGAGCAGTACTTC	CSARDLRYYEQYF
-	TRBV29-1	TRBJ1-2	14	-	TGCAGCGTTGAAGGGGGCTCTTCTAACTATGGCTACACCTTC	CSVEGGSSNYGYTF
-	TRBV5-1	TRBJ1-1	14	-	TGCGCCAGCAGCTGGTCCGGGACGAACACTGAAGCTTTCTTT	CASSWSGTNTEAFF
TRBD2	TRBV7-2	TRBJ2-3	16	many	TGTGCCAGCAGCTCTTTAGCGGGGCGGATAGCAGATACGCAGTATTTT	CASSSLAGRIADTQYF
TRBD1	TRBV28	TRBJ2-2	13	few	TGTGCCAGCAGGACAGGGGGCGGCGGGGAGCTGTTTTTT	CASRTGGGGELFF
-	TRBV20-1	TRBJ2-6	15	-	TGCAGTGCCATAATCAGTAGGTCTGGGGCCAACGTCCTGACTTTC	CSAIISRSGANVLTF
-	TRBV27	TRBJ1-5	16	-	TGTGCCAGCAGTCTCCTCCCAGGACGGGGAGACCAGCCCCAGCATTTT	CASSLLPGRGDQPQHF
TRBD1	TRBV6-5	TRBJ1-5	15	-	TGTGCCAGCAGAGAGACAGGGGGACGGAATCAGCCCCAGCATTTT	CASRETGGRNQPQHF
TRBD1	TRBV7-8	TRBJ1-1	16	-	TGTGCCAGCAGCTTAGCGTCGGGACAGCAGAACACTGAAGCTTTCTTT	CASSLASGQQNTEAFF
-	TRBV20-1	TRBJ1-4	15	-	TGCAGTGCTAGACGGTTTGGCAGGGCCTCGGAAAAACTGTTTTTT	CSARRFGRASEKLFF
TRBD2	TRBV7-2	TRBJ2-5	19	many	TGTGCCAGCAGCTTAGATCCGGGACTAGCCTCAACCGGCCAAGAGACCCAGTACTTC	CASSLDPGLASTGQETQYF
TRBD1	TRBV7-6	TRBJ1-5	20	-	TGTGCCAGCAGCCAAACCTCGGAACCGGGACAGGGGAGGTGCAATCAGCCCCAGCATTTT	CASSQTSEPGQGRCNQPQHF
-	TRBV29-1	TRBJ1-1	13	-	TGCAGCGTTGAAACCACAGTGAACACTGAAGCTTTCTTT	CSVETTVNTEAFF
-	TRBV7-2	TRBJ2-7	16	few	TGTGCCAGCAGCTTAGGTCTCGGGGGCCTTAAGGGCGAGCAGTACTTC	CASSLGLGGLKGEQYF
-	TRBV12-3/TRBV12-4	TRBJ1-2	16	few	TGTGCCAGCAGTTCCCATCGCCGCCCCGGGGACTATGGCTACACCTTC	CASSSHRRPGDYGYTF
-	TRBV4-1	TRBJ2-1	12	many	TGCGCCAGCAGCCAGCCCTACCTTGAGCAGTTCTTC	CASSQPYLEQFF
-	TRBV6-1	TRBJ1-1	14	-	TGTGCCAGCAGTACAGGGTTAGGGAACACTGAAGCTTTCTTT	CASSTGLGNTEAFF
-	TRBV7-2	TRBJ1-1	11	-	TGTGCCAGCAGCCGGGGGCTGGTAGCTTTCTTT	CASSRGLVAFF
-	TRBV5-1	TRBJ1-4	18	few	TGCGCCAGCAGCTCGTCGAGAGGGGCCGCTGGGCCTAATGAAAAACTGTTTTTT	CASSSSRGAAGPNEKLFF
-	TRBV7-6	TRBJ2-5	15	-	TGTGCCAGCAGCCTGCTTGGGGGGGCCCTGGGTGAGCAGTACTTC	CASSLLGGALGEQYF
-	TRBV9	TRBJ1-1	13	few	TGTGCCAGCAGCGTAAAGTTAGGCACTGAAGCTTTCTTT	CASSVKLGTEAFF